The 27 T cell receptor beta chains in this list originate from one sample, sequenced in a study of blood T cells in healthy people across ages (dated by TCRdb to between 2014 and 2017). The library was generated by 5' RACE. A second PCR of about 6 to 11 cycles was performed with a sample-barcoded 5' primer and a J-beta primer mix. TCRdb reprocessed the public reads (quality trimming at Q25 with fastp, clone calling with MiXCR) and kept in-frame beta chains. CDR3 protein duplicates are merged, each entry listing the most common genes and DNA. For this sample there are fewer than 2 million distinct CDR3 sequences; about 39% appear just once. Approximately 22% of the sample belongs to the ten largest clones. Source material: blood. These receptor sequences come from a human donor in good health.

This clonotype showed up just a few times. This chain uses TRBV15 with TRBJ1-4, with a weak D call TRBD1 (5 bases). Germline V CDR1 and CDR2: LNHNV, YYDKDF (reference sequence). V lost 0 bases and J lost 5, with 13 bases in between. This CDR3 has 16 residues. The CDR3: CATSRDLRAGNEKLFF. The CDR3 coding sequence is TGTGCCACCAGCAGAGATCTGAGAGCAGGGAATGAAAAACTGTTTTTT. Using reference TRBV15 and TRBJ1-4 for the parts outside the CDR3, the full variable domain is DAMVIQNPRYQVTQFGKPVTLSCSQTLNHNVMYWYQQKSSQAPKLLFHYYDKDFNNEADTPDNFQSRRPNTSFCFLDIRSPGLGDTAMYLCATSRDLRAGNEKLFFGSGTQLSVL.

This clonotype came up a few times. This CDR3 is CASKHRGRVADTQYF. CDR3 coding DNA: TGTGCCAGCAAGCACAGGGGGCGCGTCGCAGATACGCAGTATTTT. The gene calls are TRBV6-2 or TRBV6-3 and TRBJ2-3, with 9 nucleotides matching TRBD1. J was trimmed by 4 bases and V by 7 bases; bases with no gene match: 9. Per the germline V gene, CDR1 is MNHEY and CDR2 is SVGEGT. This CDR3 has 15 amino acids.

This clonotype appeared many times. The V gene is TRBV12-3 or TRBV12-4, the J gene TRBJ2-1; D may be TRBD1 (5 bases). V lost 6 bases, J lost 4 bases, and 10 bases lay in between. This CDR3 contains 13 residues. DNA for the CDR3: TGTGCCAGCAGCTTGGGGCTTTACAATGAGCAGTTCTTC. Its translation: CASSLGLYNEQFF.

The chain couples TRBV2 to TRBJ1-1, with 10 bases fitting TRBD1. With 7 bases clipped from V and 8 bases from J, the junction kept 13 bases outside the gene matches. The CDR3 totals 15 residues. Germline loops: CDR1 SNHLY, CDR2 FYNNEI. CDR3 nucleotide sequence: TGTGCCAGCACCCGGGACAGGGGCCGCTTTACAGAAGCTTTCTTT. Translating gives CASTRDRGRFTEAFF.

Comments on this clonotype: Its ends do not fully match the called genes, so a read error is possible. The CDR3 here is CANSYRVPNTEAFF. CDR3 DNA sequence: TGTGCCAACAGTTACAGGGTTCCGAACACTGAAGCTTTCTTT. This sequence joins TRBV6-5 and TRBJ1-1, with D tentatively TRBD1 (6 bases). CDR3 length: 14 residues. Germline values: CDR1 MNHEY, CDR2 SVGAGI.

CDR3 bases: TGTGCCAGCAGCGTGCGGGAGAGCGGAGATACGCAGTATTTT. It yields the protein CASSVRESGDTQYF. The rearrangement joins TRBV9 to TRBJ2-3; 7 nucleotides align to TRBD2. The CDR3 has 14 amino acids. Germline V gene lookup returns CDR1 SGDLS and CDR2 YYNGEE. Trimming took 2 bases from V and 5 from J; bases not matched to a gene: 5.

In the case of this clonotype: One junction end disagrees with the germline gene, perhaps due to a read error. This chain connects TRBV5-1 to TRBJ2-3; maybe TRBD2 (6 bases). Germline lookup yields CDR1 SGHRS and CDR2 YFSETQ. This CDR3 region has 15 residues. CDR3 sequence: CASSTSSAGADMQYF. In DNA form, the CDR3 reads TGCGCCAGCAGCACTAGCTCAGCCGGTGCAGATATGCAGTATTTT.

In its sample, this clonotype was seen once. The chain employs TRBV20-1 and TRBJ2-3; TRBD1 aligns across 8 bases. The CDR3 totals 14 residues. V lost 6 bases, J lost 1 base, and 6 bases stayed unmatched. In germline, CDR1 is DFQATT, CDR2 SNEGSKA (reference sequence). The CDR3 protein is CSATDRAGTDTQYF. In DNA form, the CDR3 reads TGCAGTGCCACGGACAGGGCAGGCACAGATACGCAGTATTTT.

The V call is TRBV28, the J call TRBJ2-1; D call uncertain. The CDR3 is 13 residues long. Germline V CDR1 and CDR2: MDHEN, SYDVKM. The V end was cut by 6 bases, the J end by 8 bases, with 14 bases between. The CDR3 is CASRSNKIYEQFF. CDR3 nucleotides: TGTGCCAGCAGATCAAACAAGATCTATGAGCAGTTCTTC.

The rearrangement joins TRBV7-2 to TRBJ1-2, with D perhaps TRBD1 (6 bases). Germline V gene lookup returns CDR1 SGHTA and CDR2 FQGNSA. The CDR3 has 14 residues. Trimming pared 3 bases from V and 8 bases from J, leaving 16 bases between. The CDR3 DNA follows: TGTGCCAGCAGCTTCAACCGGGACAAGGGCGGCTACACCTTC. Protein: CASSFNRDKGGYTF.

V and J are TRBV4-2 and TRBJ2-7, with TRBD2 matching 8 bases. The CDR3 consists of 15 residues. V was pared by 3 bases and J by 2 bases, with 6 bases of the junction left unmatched. Germline assignment: CDR1 LGHNA and CDR2 YNFKEQ. The CDR3 is CASSQVLAETYEQYF. Written as DNA, the CDR3 is TGTGCCAGCAGCCAGGTACTAGCGGAGACCTACGAGCAGTACTTC.

J is TRBJ2-5 and V is TRBV6-6; TRBD2 matches at 7 bases. The J segment lost 4 bases and the V segment lost 1 base, leaving 6 bases of the junction unmatched. Germline-derived CDR1 and CDR2 are MNHNY and SVGAGI (reference sequence). The CDR3 contains 15 residues. The chain's CDR3 is CASSYLGGGGETQYF. DNA of the CDR3: TGTGCCAGCAGTTACTTGGGCGGGGGAGGAGAGACCCAGTACTTC.

This clonotype has just a few counts. The chain carries TRBV10-3 and TRBJ2-3; 9 bases align to TRBD1. The V gene end was trimmed by 5 bases and the J gene end by 1 base; junction bases not matched to a gene: 7. CDR3 length: 16 residues. Germline loops: CDR1 ENHRY, CDR2 SYGVKD. CDR3 amino acids: CAISQGTGIRTDTQYF. The CDR3 DNA reads TGTGCCATCAGTCAAGGGACAGGGATTCGCACAGATACGCAGTATTTT.

This clonotype occurred a few times. The rearrangement uses TRBV27 and TRBJ2-6, with D perhaps matching TRBD1 (6 bases). V gave up 3 bases and J gave up 1 base, with 13 bases separating them. Germline loops: CDR1 MNHEY, CDR2 SMNVEV (reference sequence). The CDR3 consists of 17 residues. The CDR3 region has the DNA TGTGCCAGCAGTTTTTGGGACACCAGATCTGGGGCCAACGTCCTGACTTTC. This sequence encodes CASSFWDTRSGANVLTF.

Details on this clonotype: Germline is not matched at one junction end, which may reflect a read error. The chain recombines TRBV3-1 with TRBJ2-4; perhaps TRBD2 as D (6 bases). Germline CDR1 and CDR2: LGHDT and YNNKEL (reference sequence). The CDR3 consists of 16 residues. CDR3 sequence (DNA): TGTACCAGCAGCCAAGGCGGGGTCGGGGTCAAAAACATTCAGTACTTC. Amino acid sequence: CTSSQGGVGVKNIQYF.

V usage is TRBV4-3 and J usage is TRBJ2-4; TRBD2 aligns across 8 bases. Matching the DNA end better, TRBJ2-7 makes the J call doubtful. Germline V CDR1 and CDR2: LGHNA, YSLEER. The CDR3 contains 16 residues. Written as DNA, the CDR3 is TGCGCCAGCAGCCCCACACTAGCGGTAGAGACCTACGAGCAGTACTTC. This codes for CASSPTLAVETYEQYF.

This clonotype was seen a few times. The chain has TRBV29-1 and TRBJ2-7, with TRBD1 identical over 9 bases. The CDR3 extends over 13 amino acids. J gave up 9 bases and V 3 bases, and 9 bases lay outside the gene matches. Germline assignment: CDR1 SQVTM and CDR2 ANQGSEA. The CDR3 region is CSVEIGTGLGQYF. Here the CDR3 DNA reads TGCAGCGTTGAGATTGGGACAGGGCTCGGGCAGTACTTC.

V usage is TRBV20-1 and J usage is TRBJ2-1, with 9 bases fitting TRBD2. Germline V gene sequence: CDR1 DFQATT, CDR2 SNEGSKA (reference sequence). V dropped 4 bases and J dropped 9; count of bases not matched to a gene: 16. The CDR3 sequence is 16 residues long. The CDR3: CSAIPLLAGVTLEQFF. DNA of the CDR3: TGCAGTGCTATCCCCTTACTAGCGGGCGTCACGCTTGAGCAGTTCTTC.

This clonotype was counted a few times. The rearrangement uses TRBV7-2 and TRBJ2-3, with D possibly being TRBD1 or TRBD2 (7 bases each). The V and J ends lost 5 bases and 2 bases respectively, with 17 bases between them. The CDR3 loop spans 16 amino acids. Germline V gene data show CDR1 as SGHTA and CDR2 as FQGNSA. CDR3 sequence: CASSPQGGRSTDTQYF. The CDR3 nucleotides are TGTGCCAGCAGCCCTCAGGGGGGGCGGTCCACAGATACGCAGTATTTT.

The V gene is TRBV3-1, the J gene TRBJ1-4; 9 bases agree with TRBD1. V lost 5 bases and J lost 8; bases outside the gene matches: 9. From germline, CDR1 is LGHDT and CDR2 YNNKEL (reference sequence). The CDR3 runs 15 residues. The DNA of the CDR3 is TGTGCCAGCAGCGTATCCGGGACAGGGAGAGAAAAACTGTTTTTT. Its protein product is CASSVSGTGREKLFF.

Note on this clonotype: At one end the junction does not follow the germline gene, possibly because of a read error. The V call is TRBV11-2, the J call TRBJ2-1; D unclear. There are 11 residues in the CDR3. CDR1 is SGHAT, CDR2 FQNNGV, per germline. CDR3 amino acids: CAGSFTTEQFF. CDR3 coding DNA: TGTGCCGGCAGCTTCACGACCGAGCAGTTCTTC.

J is TRBJ2-7 and V is TRBV5-1, with D possibly being TRBD1 (6 bases). Trimming removed 3 bases from V and 1 base from J, with 11 bases in between. The CDR3 loop spans 14 amino acids. The V gene's germline CDR1 is SGHRS and CDR2 YFSETQ. The CDR3: CASSWQTGSYEQYF. CDR3 sequence (DNA): TGCGCCAGCAGCTGGCAGACAGGTTCCTACGAGCAGTACTTC.

Of note for this clonotype: It may be a read error: a sequence one base away is much more abundant. The chain's CDR3 is CASSLVGLGYGYTF. CDR3 nucleotides: TGTGCCAGCAGTTTAGTGGGGCTCGGCTATGGCTACACCTTC. This chain joins TRBV12-3 or TRBV12-4 and TRBJ1-2, with a tentative D call TRBD1 (5 bases). The CDR3 is 14 amino acids. V was shortened by 1 base and J by 4 bases, with 10 bases between the two germline ends.

The chain combines TRBV7-9 with TRBJ2-7; the D gene is possibly TRBD1 (7 bases). Matching the DNA end better, TRBJ2-5 makes the J call doubtful. From germline, CDR1 is SEHNR and CDR2 FQNEAQ (reference sequence). This CDR3 has 13 residues. The CDR3 loop reads CASSRGDSETQYF. The DNA of the CDR3 is TGTGCCAGCAGCCGCGGGGACAGCGAGACCCAGTACTTC.

This chain links TRBV20-1 with TRBJ2-5; D remains unclear. CDR1 and CDR2 from the germline V gene are DFQATT and SNEGSKA (reference sequence). The ends were cut back, 3 bases at V and 2 bases at J, with 10 bases in the middle. There are 13 residues in the CDR3. The CDR3 sequence is CSASYTVQETQYF. The CDR3 DNA sequence: TGCAGTGCTAGCTATACAGTACAAGAGACCCAGTACTTC.

This clonotype occurred a few times. The rearrangement uses TRBV6-2 or TRBV6-3 and TRBJ1-2; 8 bases align to TRBD1. The length of the CDR3 is 12 residues. The V gene's germline CDR1 is MNHEY and CDR2 SVGEGT. V was pared by 8 bases and J by 6 bases, with 5 bases of the junction left unmatched. Here the CDR3 reads CASFRQGHGYTF. The DNA of the CDR3 is TGTGCCAGCTTCCGACAGGGGCATGGCTACACCTTC.

The gene calls are TRBV12-5 and TRBJ2-5; D possibly corresponds to TRBD2 (5 bases). The DNA end favors TRBJ2-7, so the J call may be wrong. The length of the CDR3 is 14 residues. The V gene's germline CDR1 is LGHNT and CDR2 FRNRAP. CDR3 in amino acids: CASGPGLGSDEQYF. CDR3 DNA sequence: TGTGCTAGTGGTCCCGGCCTTGGGAGCGACGAGCAGTACTTC.